The 17 T cell receptor beta chains reported below all come from one sample, sequenced in a study of blood T cells in healthy people across ages. A second roughly 6 to 11 cycle PCR used barcoded and J-beta primers. TCRdb processed the 5' RACE reads anew with MiXCR; each CDR3 protein has one entry. The table shows 700,000 to 800,000 distinct CDR3 sequences, with roughly 44% occurring only once. Specimen: blood. These TCRs come from a woman aged 60 to 75 in good health.

The J gene is TRBJ1-2, the V gene TRBV12-3 or TRBV12-4; no firm D call. Trimming left V 7 bases short and J 4 bases short, with 16 bases between. The CDR3 consists of 14 residues. DNA for the CDR3: TGTGCCAGCACACGACCGGGCGGAGGCTATGGCTACACCTTC. Amino acid sequence: CASTRPGGGYGYTF.

This clonotype has more than one count but fewer than ten. V and J are TRBV9 and TRBJ2-3; the match to TRBD1 covers 8 bases. There are 19 residues in the CDR3. After removal of 1 base from V and 4 bases from J, the junction contained 17 bases not matched to a gene. Per germline, CDR1 SGDLS and CDR2 YYNGEE. The CDR3 loop reads CASSVQGVTRQGSADTQYF. CDR3 nucleotides: TGTGCCAGCAGCGTACAGGGAGTTACCCGACAGGGGTCGGCAGATACGCAGTATTTT. The whole variable domain, filled in from reference TRBV9 and TRBJ2-3, reads DSGVTQTPKHLITATGQRVTLRCSPRSGDLSVYWYQQSLDQGLQFLIQYYNGEERAKGNILERFSAQQFPDLHSELNLSSLELGDSALYFCASSVQGVTRQGSADTQYFGPGTRLTVL.

This clonotype was picked up a small number of times. The chain combines TRBV20-1 with TRBJ2-7; 9 bases are shared with TRBD1. There are 14 residues in the CDR3. The germline V gene encodes CDR1 DFQATT and CDR2 SNEGSKA (reference sequence). The trim removed 3 bases at V and 3 bases at J, leaving 6 bases unmatched. The CDR3 sequence: CSAREPGQGYEQYF. The CDR3 nucleotides are TGCAGTGCTAGGGAACCGGGACAGGGCTACGAGCAGTACTTC.

The table lists this clonotype with a few counts. The chain carries TRBV6-2 or TRBV6-3 and TRBJ2-5; D is uncertain. Germline V CDR1 and CDR2: MNHEY, SVGEGT. V lost 5 bases and J 5 bases, leaving 15 bases between the germline ends. The CDR3 has 14 residues. DNA of the CDR3: TGTGCCAGCAGTCCGCGGCGGCCTGGGGAGACCCAGTACTTC. Translation gives CASSPRRPGETQYF.

A few counts support this clonotype. The chain carries TRBV5-1 and TRBJ2-1; possibly TRBD2 for D (5 bases). The CDR3 contains 13 residues. Germline CDR1 reads SGHRS; CDR2 reads YFSETQ. V lost 4 bases and J lost 10, with 15 bases in between. The CDR3 loop is CASSVAGESEQFF. The CDR3 bases are TGCGCCAGCAGCGTGGCCGGGGAATCCGAGCAGTTCTTC. The variable domain in full, completed from reference TRBV5-1 and TRBJ2-1, reads KAGVTQTPRYLIKTRGQQVTLSCSPISGHRSVSWYQQTPGQGLQFLFEYFSETQRNKGNFPGRFSGRQFSNSRSEMNVSTLELGDSALYLCASSVAGESEQFFGPGTRLTVL.

This sequence joins TRBV14 and TRBJ2-7; the match to TRBD2 covers 8 bases. Germline lookup yields CDR1 SGHDN and CDR2 FVKESK. This CDR3 is 17 amino acids long. With 3 bases clipped from V and 5 bases from J, the junction kept 15 bases outside the gene matches. CDR3 residues: CASSHRVVGSGVHEQYF. The CDR3 bases are TGTGCCAGCAGCCACCGGGTCGTTGGTAGCGGGGTCCACGAGCAGTACTTC.

This chain uses TRBV7-9 with TRBJ2-7; D might be TRBD2 (5 bases). Germline assignment: CDR1 SEHNR and CDR2 FQNEAQ (reference sequence). Trimming left V 7 bases short and J 6 bases short, with 10 bases between. The CDR3 covers 11 residues. The CDR3 here is CASKREGEQYF. The CDR3, as DNA: TGTGCCAGCAAAAGAGAGGGCGAGCAGTACTTC.

The chain is built from TRBV20-1 and TRBJ1-1, with TRBD1 as a possible D gene (6 bases). The CDR3 runs to 12 residues. Trimming pared 3 bases from V and 8 bases from J, leaving 13 bases between. CDR1 is DFQATT, CDR2 SNEGSKA, per germline (reference sequence). The DNA for the CDR3 is TGCAGTGCTAGGAGAGAGGGGGTAGAAGCTTTCTTT. Amino acids: CSARREGVEAFF.

The table lists this clonotype with a few counts. V usage is TRBV6-5 and J usage is TRBJ1-1; D is perhaps TRBD1 (5 bases). This CDR3 comprises 14 residues. Trimming pared 2 bases from V and 1 base from J, leaving 8 bases between. Germline loops: CDR1 MNHEY, CDR2 SVGAGI. The CDR3 protein is CASSYEGWNTEAFF. Here the CDR3 DNA reads TGTGCCAGCAGTTACGAGGGGTGGAACACTGAAGCTTTCTTT.

The rearrangement links TRBV27 to TRBJ2-3, with D perhaps matching TRBD1 (5 bases). V was cut by 3 bases and J by 1 base, with 23 bases left in between. CDR1 and CDR2 from the germline V gene are MNHEY and SMNVEV (reference sequence). This CDR3 spans 19 amino acids. The CDR3 DNA follows: TGTGCCAGCAGTTTTTACCGGACACAACTTCGGACCCGCACAGATACGCAGTATTTT. Residues: CASSFYRTQLRTRTDTQYF.

This rearrangement joins TRBV4-3 to TRBJ2-3; D perhaps matches TRBD2 (5 bases). Germline V gives CDR1 LGHNA, CDR2 YSLEER. Deletions cut 7 bases from V and 2 bases from J, with 10 bases between. CDR3 length equals 13 residues. CDR3: CASKMDSTDTQYF. CDR3 nucleotide sequence: TGCGCCAGCAAAATGGACTCCACAGATACGCAGTATTTT.

There are a few counts of this clonotype. The CDR3 DNA is TGCAGTGCTAGAAAGGACCACGAGCAGTACTTC. This gives the protein CSARKDHEQYF. The gene calls are TRBV20-1 and TRBJ2-7, with unresolved D. The length of the CDR3 is 11 residues. The V and J ends lost 2 bases and 5 bases respectively, with 7 bases between them. Germline CDR1 reads DFQATT; CDR2 reads SNEGSKA (reference sequence).

There are a few counts of this clonotype. This chain joins TRBV2 and TRBJ1-6; 8 nucleotides align to TRBD1. The CDR3 has 14 residues. Germline V gene lookup returns CDR1 SNHLY and CDR2 FYNNEI. Trimming took 4 bases from V and 10 from J; bases not matched to a gene: 6. CDR3 loop: CASSVLDRESPLHF. CDR3 bases: TGTGCCAGCAGTGTTCTGGACAGGGAATCACCCCTCCACTTT.

The chain has TRBV18 and TRBJ2-5, with D perhaps being TRBD1 or TRBD2 (5 bases each). The J call may be in error: the DNA end matches TRBJ2-7 better. The germline V gene encodes CDR1 KGHSH and CDR2 LQKENI. This CDR3 comprises 14 residues. Here the CDR3 DNA reads TGTGCCAGCTCACCAGGGAGAGGGGTAGGCGAGCAGTACTTC. This codes for CASSPGRGVGEQYF.

This chain connects TRBV16 to TRBJ1-5; D not resolved. Trimming stripped 0 bases from V and 4 bases from J, with 16 bases between. This CDR3 has 17 residues. Germline CDR1 KGHSY, CDR2 FQNENV. In DNA form, the CDR3 reads TGTGCCAGCAGCCAATCGGTCCGACCCGCGCCAAATCAGCCCCAGCATTTT. Its translation: CASSQSVRPAPNQPQHF.

The table lists this clonotype with a few counts. The chain employs TRBV6-6 and TRBJ2-6, with D maybe TRBD1 (7 bases). Germline CDR1 and CDR2: MNHNY and SVGAGI (reference sequence). The CDR3 has 15 amino acids. V gave up 6 bases and J gave up 2 bases, with 11 bases separating them. CDR3 sequence reads: CASRQGEAGANVLTF. The CDR3 region has the DNA TGTGCCAGCAGGCAGGGGGAGGCTGGGGCCAACGTCCTGACTTTC.

The chain couples TRBV30 to TRBJ2-7; D gene ambiguous. V lost 2 bases and J lost 4, with 6 bases in between. This CDR3 spans 11 amino acids. From germline, CDR1 is GTSNPN and CDR2 SVGIG (reference sequence). The CDR3 loop reads CAWSLVYEQYF. As DNA, the CDR3 is TGTGCCTGGAGTTTAGTTTACGAGCAGTACTTC.